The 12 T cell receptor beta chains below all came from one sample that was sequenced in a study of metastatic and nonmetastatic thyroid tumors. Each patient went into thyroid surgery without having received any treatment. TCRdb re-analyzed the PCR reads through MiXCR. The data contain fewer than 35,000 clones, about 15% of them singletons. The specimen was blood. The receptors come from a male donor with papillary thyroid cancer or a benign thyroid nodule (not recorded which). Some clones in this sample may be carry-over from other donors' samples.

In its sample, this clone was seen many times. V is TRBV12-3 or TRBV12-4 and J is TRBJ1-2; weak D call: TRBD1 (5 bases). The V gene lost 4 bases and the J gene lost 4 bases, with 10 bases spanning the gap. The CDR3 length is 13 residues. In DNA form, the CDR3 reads TGTGCCAGCAGTTCCCATGGGACCTATGGCTACACCTTC. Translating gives CASSSHGTYGYTF.

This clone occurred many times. The CDR3 nucleotides are TGTGCCAGCAGTGAAGGGAACAGCTTTAGCACAGATACGCAGTATTTT. It encodes CASSEGNSFSTDTQYF. The V gene is TRBV6-1, the J gene TRBJ2-3; no firm D call. Looked up from germline, CDR1 is MNHNS and CDR2 is SASEGT. V was clipped by 1 base and J by 0 bases, with 11 bases between them. This CDR3 comprises 16 residues.

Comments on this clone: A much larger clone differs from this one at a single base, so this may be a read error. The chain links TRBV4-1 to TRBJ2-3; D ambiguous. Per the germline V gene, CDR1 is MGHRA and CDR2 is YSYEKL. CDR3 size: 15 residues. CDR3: CAISRGPSPADTQYF. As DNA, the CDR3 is TGCGCCATCAGCCGTGGACCTTCCCCCGCAGATACGCAGTATTTT.

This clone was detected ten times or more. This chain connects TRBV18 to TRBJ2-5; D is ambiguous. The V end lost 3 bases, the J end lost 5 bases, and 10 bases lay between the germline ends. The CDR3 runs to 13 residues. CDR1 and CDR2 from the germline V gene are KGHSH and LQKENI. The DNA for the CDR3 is TGTGCCAGCTCACCTTTGACCCGGGAGACCCAGTACTTC. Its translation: CASSPLTRETQYF.

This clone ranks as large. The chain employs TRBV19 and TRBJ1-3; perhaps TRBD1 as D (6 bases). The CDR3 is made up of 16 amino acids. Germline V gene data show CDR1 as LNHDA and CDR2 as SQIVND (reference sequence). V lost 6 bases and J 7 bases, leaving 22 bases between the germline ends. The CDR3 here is CASRSGLDSEWNTIYF. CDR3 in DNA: TGTGCCAGTAGGTCAGGGCTGGACAGTGAGTGGAACACCATATATTTT.

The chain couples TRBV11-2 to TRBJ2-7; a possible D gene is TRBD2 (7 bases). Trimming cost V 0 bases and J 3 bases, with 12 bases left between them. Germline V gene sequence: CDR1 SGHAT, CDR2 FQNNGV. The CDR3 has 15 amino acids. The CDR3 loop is CASSLDTGGRYEQYF. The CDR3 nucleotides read TGTGCCAGCAGCTTAGATACCGGGGGGCGCTACGAGCAGTACTTC.

The CDR3 is CASSQAGAGLTDTQYF. DNA for the CDR3: TGTGCCAGCAGCCAAGCAGGAGCGGGGCTCACGGATACGCAGTATTTT. The chain combines TRBV3-1 with TRBJ2-3, with 7 nucleotides matching TRBD2. V shed 1 base and J 6 bases; nucleotides not matched to a gene: 10. CDR1 and CDR2 (germline): LGHDT, YNNKEL (reference sequence). The CDR3 covers 16 residues.

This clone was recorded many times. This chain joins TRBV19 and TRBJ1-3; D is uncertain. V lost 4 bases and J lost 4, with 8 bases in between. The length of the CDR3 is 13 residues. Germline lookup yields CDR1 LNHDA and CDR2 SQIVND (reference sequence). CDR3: CASSKERGNTIYF. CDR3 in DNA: TGTGCCAGTAGTAAGGAAAGAGGAAACACCATATATTTT.

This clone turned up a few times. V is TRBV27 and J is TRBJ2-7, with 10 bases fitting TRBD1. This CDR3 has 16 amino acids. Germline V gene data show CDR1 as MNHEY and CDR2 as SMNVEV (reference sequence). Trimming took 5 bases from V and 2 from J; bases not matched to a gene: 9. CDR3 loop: CASSESGDRGTYEQYF. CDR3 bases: TGTGCCAGCAGTGAATCCGGGGACAGGGGAACCTACGAGCAGTACTTC.

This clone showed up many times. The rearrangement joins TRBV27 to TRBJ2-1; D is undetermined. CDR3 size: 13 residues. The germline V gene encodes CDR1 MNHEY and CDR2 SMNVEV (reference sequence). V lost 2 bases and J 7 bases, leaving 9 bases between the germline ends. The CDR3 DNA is TGTGCCAGCAGTTTAGGTGCGGAAAATGAGCAGTTCTTC. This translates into CASSLGAENEQFF.

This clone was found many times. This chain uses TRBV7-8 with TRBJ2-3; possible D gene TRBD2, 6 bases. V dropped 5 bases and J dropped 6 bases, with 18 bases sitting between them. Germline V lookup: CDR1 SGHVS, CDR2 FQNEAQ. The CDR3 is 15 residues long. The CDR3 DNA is TGTGCCAGCAGCCGGGGACTCGCCAACCGGGATACGCAGTATTTT. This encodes CASSRGLANRDTQYF.

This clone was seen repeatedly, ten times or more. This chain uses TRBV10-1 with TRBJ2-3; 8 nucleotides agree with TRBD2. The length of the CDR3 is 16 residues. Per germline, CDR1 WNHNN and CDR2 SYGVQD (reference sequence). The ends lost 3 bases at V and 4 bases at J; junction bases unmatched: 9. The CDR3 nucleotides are TGCGCCAGCAGTGACCGTAGCGGGATGGGCGCAGATACGCAGTATTTT. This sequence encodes CASSDRSGMGADTQYF.